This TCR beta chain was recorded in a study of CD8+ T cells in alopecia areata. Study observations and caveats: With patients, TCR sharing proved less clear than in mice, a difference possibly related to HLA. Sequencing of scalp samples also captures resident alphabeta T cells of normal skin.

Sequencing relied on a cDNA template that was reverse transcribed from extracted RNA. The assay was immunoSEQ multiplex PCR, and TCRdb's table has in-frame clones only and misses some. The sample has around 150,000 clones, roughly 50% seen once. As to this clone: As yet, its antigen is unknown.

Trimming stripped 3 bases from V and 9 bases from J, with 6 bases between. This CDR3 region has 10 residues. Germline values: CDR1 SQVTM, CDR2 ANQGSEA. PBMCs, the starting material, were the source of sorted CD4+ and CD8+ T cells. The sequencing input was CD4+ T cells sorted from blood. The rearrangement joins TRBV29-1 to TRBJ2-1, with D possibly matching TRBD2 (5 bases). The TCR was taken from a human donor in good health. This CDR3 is CSVDEGEQFF. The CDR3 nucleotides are TGCAGCGTTGACGAGGGTGAGCAGTTCTTC.